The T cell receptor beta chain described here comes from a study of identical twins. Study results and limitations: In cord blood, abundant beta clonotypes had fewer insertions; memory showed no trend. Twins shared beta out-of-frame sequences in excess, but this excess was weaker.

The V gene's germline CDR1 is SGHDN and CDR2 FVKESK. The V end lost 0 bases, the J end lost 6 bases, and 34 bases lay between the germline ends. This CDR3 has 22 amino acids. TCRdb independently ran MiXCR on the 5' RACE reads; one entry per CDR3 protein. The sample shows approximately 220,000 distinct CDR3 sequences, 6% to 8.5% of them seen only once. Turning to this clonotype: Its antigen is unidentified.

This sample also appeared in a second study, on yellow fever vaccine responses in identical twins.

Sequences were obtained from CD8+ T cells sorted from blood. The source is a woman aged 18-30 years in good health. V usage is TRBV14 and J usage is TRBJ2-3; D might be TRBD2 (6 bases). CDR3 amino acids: CASSQEFHRLVFPRCIRDTQYF. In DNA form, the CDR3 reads TGTGCCAGCAGCCAAGAATTCCACCGACTAGTTTTCCCACGGTGCATTCGGGATACGCAGTATTTT.